The T cell receptor (beta chain) under discussion was sequenced for a study of blood T cells in healthy people across ages. Study observations and caveats: Unsorted PBMCs ruled out conclusive naive versus antigen-experienced comparison. Among long-lived donors, naive CD4+ cells were more numerous and diversity higher than in aged donors.

The individuals who served as donors were healthy Caucasians living in Russia, aged roughly 6 to 100. At least 6 micrograms of total RNA were extracted per sample. A second 7 to 11 cycle PCR used barcoded and J-beta primers. TCRdb re-derived calls from the 5' RACE reads in MiXCR, one entry per CDR3 protein. The sample yields hundreds of thousands of distinct CDR3 sequences, about 30% seen once. This clonotype was counted at least ten times. What it binds is not known. The germline V gene has CDR1 SGHRS and CDR2 YFSETQ. V shed 4 bases and J shed 3 bases, with 15 bases lying between them. The CDR3 is 15 residues long.

Specimen: blood. The clonotype was recovered from a woman of 80 years or more in good health. V gene TRBV5-1 combines with J gene TRBJ2-3; tentative D call: TRBD2 (7 bases). The CDR3, as DNA: TGCGCCAGCAGCCTGGACGGGGGGCAGACAGATACGCAGTATTTT. Encoded protein: CASSLDGGQTDTQYF.